The source of this T cell receptor (beta chain) is a study of CD8 T cells in ankylosing spondylitis. This clonotype was detected a few times. With molecular barcodes, quantitative 5'-RACE was used to make the TCR beta libraries. TCRdb reanalysed the 5' RACE reads using MiXCR and keeps one entry per CDR3 protein. This table has approximately 150,000 distinct CDR3 sequences, 30% to 40% appearing once. The germline gives CDR1 MDHEN, CDR2 SYDVKM. The CDR3 has 17 amino acids. The junction had 15 bases not matched to a gene; V was cut back by 7 bases and J by 8 bases. This chain joins TRBV28 and TRBJ2-1; 12 bases are a match to TRBD2. The sample comprised synovial fluid, either unsorted or a sorted T cell fraction (not recorded which). The clonotype comes from a male donor with ankylosing spondylitis. CDR3: CASTPAGLAGGSDEQFF. The CDR3 DNA is TGTGCCAGCACCCCAGCGGGGCTAGCGGGAGGGAGCGATGAGCAGTTCTTC.